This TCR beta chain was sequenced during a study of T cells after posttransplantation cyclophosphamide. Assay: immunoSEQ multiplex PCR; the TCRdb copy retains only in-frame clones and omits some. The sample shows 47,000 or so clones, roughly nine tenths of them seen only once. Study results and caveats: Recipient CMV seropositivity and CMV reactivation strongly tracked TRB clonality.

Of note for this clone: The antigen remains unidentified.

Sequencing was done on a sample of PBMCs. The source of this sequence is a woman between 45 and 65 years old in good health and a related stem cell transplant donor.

The CDR3 DNA sequence: TGTGCCAGCAGCTTACTAGGTGGGTCCTACGAGCAGTACTTC. Translating gives CASSLLGGSYEQYF. The chain employs TRBV7-9 and TRBJ2-7; the D is unclear. CDR3 size: 14 residues. Germline assignment: CDR1 SEHNR and CDR2 FQNEAQ (reference sequence). Trimming removed 2 bases at V and 1 base at J, with 9 bases between.